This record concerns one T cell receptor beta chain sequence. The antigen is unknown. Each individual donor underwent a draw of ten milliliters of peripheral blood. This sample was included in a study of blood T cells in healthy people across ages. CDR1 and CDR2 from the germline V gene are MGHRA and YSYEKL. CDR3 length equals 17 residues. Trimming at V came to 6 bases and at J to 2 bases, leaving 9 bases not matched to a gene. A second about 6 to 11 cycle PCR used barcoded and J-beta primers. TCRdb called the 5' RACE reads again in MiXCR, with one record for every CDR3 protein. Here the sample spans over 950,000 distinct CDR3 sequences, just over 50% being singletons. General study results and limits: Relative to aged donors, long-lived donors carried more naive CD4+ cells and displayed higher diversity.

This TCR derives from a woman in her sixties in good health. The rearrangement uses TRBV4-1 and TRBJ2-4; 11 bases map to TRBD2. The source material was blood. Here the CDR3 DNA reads TGCGCCAGCAGTCCAATAGCGGGAGGGCCGACCAAAAACATTCAGTACTTC. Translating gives CASSPIAGGPTKNIQYF.